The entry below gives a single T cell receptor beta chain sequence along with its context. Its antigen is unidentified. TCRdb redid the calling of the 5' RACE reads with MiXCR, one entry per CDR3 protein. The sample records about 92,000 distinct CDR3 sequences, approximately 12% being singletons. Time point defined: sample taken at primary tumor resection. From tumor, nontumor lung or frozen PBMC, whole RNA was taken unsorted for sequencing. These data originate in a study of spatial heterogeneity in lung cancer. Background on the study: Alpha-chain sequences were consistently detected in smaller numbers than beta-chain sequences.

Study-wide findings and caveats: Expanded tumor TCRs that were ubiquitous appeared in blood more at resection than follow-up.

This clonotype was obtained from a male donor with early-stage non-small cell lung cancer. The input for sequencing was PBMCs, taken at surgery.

Here the CDR3 reads CASSRQDSGTEAFF. The CDR3 bases are TGTGCCAGCAGCCGACAGGATTCAGGGACTGAAGCTTTCTTT. The gene calls are TRBV6-2 or TRBV6-3 and TRBJ1-1; tentatively, D is TRBD1 (6 bases). Germline V CDR1 and CDR2: MNHEY, SVGEGT. V was cut by 6 bases and J by 5 bases, with 16 bases left in between. This CDR3 is 14 amino acids long.